This T cell receptor (beta chain) was identified during a study of blood T cell repertoires in COVID-19. CDR3 size: 15 residues. Germline-derived CDR1 and CDR2 are MNHEY and SMNVEV (reference sequence). The V gene end was trimmed by 5 bases and the J gene end by 8 bases; junction bases not matched to a gene: 7. In the authors' methods: Nucleated cell number was recorded as an estimate derived from reference gene primer amplification. Sequenced by immunoSEQ multiplex PCR; TCRdb stores in-frame clones only, minus some. That table is the source of V, J and clone size, and D and trimming were worked out from the DNA. The sample holds approximately 270,000 clones, 88% seen once.

The sequenced sample was peripheral blood. The chain has TRBV27 and TRBJ2-1, with 12 bases aligning to TRBD2. This TCR was recovered from a woman aged 25 to 39 with COVID-19, enrolled during active disease. The DNA for the CDR3 is TGTGCCAGCAGTAGCCCTCTAGCGGGAGGGTATGAGCAGTTCTTC. Protein product: CASSSPLAGGYEQFF.